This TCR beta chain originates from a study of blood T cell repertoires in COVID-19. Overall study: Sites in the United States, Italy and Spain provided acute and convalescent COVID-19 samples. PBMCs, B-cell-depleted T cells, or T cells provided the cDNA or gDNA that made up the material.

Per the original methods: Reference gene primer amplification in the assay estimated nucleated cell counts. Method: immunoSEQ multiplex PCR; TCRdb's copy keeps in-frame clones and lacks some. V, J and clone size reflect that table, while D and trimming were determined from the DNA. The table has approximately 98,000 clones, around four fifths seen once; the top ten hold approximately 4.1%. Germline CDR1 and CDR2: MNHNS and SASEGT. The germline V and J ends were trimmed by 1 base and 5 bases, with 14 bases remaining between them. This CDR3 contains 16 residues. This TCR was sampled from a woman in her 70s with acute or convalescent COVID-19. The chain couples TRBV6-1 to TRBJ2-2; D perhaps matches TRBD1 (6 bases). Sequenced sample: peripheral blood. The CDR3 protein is CASSEGNNRDTGELFF. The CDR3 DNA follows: TGTGCCAGCAGTGAAGGGAATAACAGGGATACCGGGGAGCTGTTTTTT.